This T cell receptor (beta chain) was recorded in a study of T-cell reconstitution after alpha-beta-depleted transplantation in children. Notes on the study in general: Counts and diversity of T cells one year after transplant came mostly from newly produced T cells. Reportedly, roughly two months post-transplant, alpha-beta T cells arose from several hundred expanded graft clones.

The CDR3 runs to 15 residues. Trimming cost V 3 bases and J 6 bases, with 16 bases left between them. This clonotype has more than one count but fewer than ten. Antigen unknown. As it was prepared, the TCRbeta library received unique molecular identifiers. Each CDR3 protein gets one entry after TCRdb re-called the PCR reads with MiXCR. The repertoire includes approximately 230,000 distinct CDR3 sequences, under 30% of them detected once, and around 4.8% sits in the top ten. This TCR derives from a female patient between 2 and 10 years old who had a stem cell transplant for congenital amegakaryocytic thrombocytopenia, so the T cells may come from the graft donor. The source material was PBMCs, mostly from graft donor cells, sampled 360 days after TCRalphabeta/CD19-depleted stem cell transplant. The rearrangement links TRBV12-3 or TRBV12-4 to TRBJ2-3; D might be TRBD2 (6 bases). In DNA, the CDR3 is TGTGCCAGCAGTTTGCGGGGAACCTGGGCCGATACGCAGTATTTT. Its protein is CASSLRGTWADTQYF.